This TCR beta chain was sequenced during a study of shared clonotypes between healthy human individuals. V trimming: 6 bases; J trimming: 9 bases; junction bases outside the gene matches: 16. The length of the CDR3 is 15 residues. Germline-derived CDR1 and CDR2 are LNHDA and SQIVND (reference sequence). The repertoire was sequenced with immunoSEQ multiplex PCR; TCRdb's copy has only in-frame clones and lacks some. The table has about 590,000 clones, about 95% seen once. Naive CD8 cells, CD45RO-negative and positively selected for CCR7, excluded terminally differentiated effector memory CD45RA+ cells.

Sequenced input: naive CD8+ T cells sorted from blood. The gene calls are TRBV19 and TRBJ1-1, with 7 bases that match TRBD1. This sequence was found in a woman in her 30s in good health. CDR3 in DNA: TGTGCCAGTAGACAAACGACAGGGCGTGATCGTCAAGCTTTCTTT. Encoded protein: CASRQTTGRDRQAFF.